This T cell receptor beta chain was sequenced in a study of CD8 T cells in ankylosing spondylitis (dated by TCRdb to the late 2010s). Describing the broader study: The study set out to find disease-linked TCR variants by profiling T cell receptor beta repertoires in ankylosing spondylitis patients and healthy donors. In total, the full study cohort was made up of roughly 100 healthy donors and 25 to 30 ankylosing spondylitis patients. Samples of peripheral blood were taken, and for ankylosing spondylitis patients, synovial fluid was collected as well.

Details on this clonotype: There is no known antigen for this receptor. Base quality data are lacking; no much larger clone is found one base away.

The reads were generated on an Illumina HiSeq 2500. TCR beta libraries were prepared by quantitative 5'-RACE with molecular barcodes. Concerning the study's data processing: A new computational method, built on a probabilistic model of VDJ rearrangement, was used to identify disease-linked TCR variants. TCRdb itself trimmed the public reads at Q25 with fastp, ran MiXCR and retained productive beta chains. Every distinct CDR3 protein forms one entry, paired with its most common genes and DNA. What appears here as the V and J calls and clone size reflects TCRdb's work, not the paper's. The sample table shows 470,000 or so distinct CDR3 sequences, and about 25% are seen once. The ten largest clonotypes hold about 0.92% of the sample. From a lookup of the germline V gene (reference sequence), CDR1 and CDR2 are DFQATT and SNEGSKA. V was cut back by 5 bases and J by 2 bases, leaving a gap of 18 bases between them. The CDR3 sequence holds 15 residues, the cysteine and phenylalanine included. Only CDR3 DNA remains: 45 bases, in frame from the first base.

Results and caveats for the whole study, not just this receptor: A TCR beta motif made up of 7 to 9 highly homologous amino acid variants appeared to be characteristic of blood from ankylosing spondylitis patients. The disease-linked clones were reported to be significantly enriched in matched synovial fluid samples from ankylosing spondylitis patients. Some of the motif variants had been reported before in the synovial fluid and blood of reactive arthritis patients, a finding that suggests common disease-initiation mechanisms. The disease-linked clones showed a CD8+ phenotype and occurred at relatively low frequencies in peripheral blood.

The source of this sequence is a male donor with ankylosing spondylitis. Sequencing used blood, either unsorted or a sorted T cell fraction (not recorded which). Recombination linked TRBV20-1 to TRBJ1-1; TRBD1 might be the D gene, on 6 matching bases. CDR3 region: CSADDRRTPNTEAFF. Here is the DNA: TGCAGTGCTGACGACAGGCGGACCCCAAACACTGAAGCTTTCTTT.